This entry lists 27 T cell receptor beta chains sequenced from one sample in a study of cytomegalovirus exposure and HLA in healthy donors. Primers included in the PCR were 60 Vbeta and 13 Jbeta primers. Generated by immunoSEQ multiplex PCR, the TCRdb table keeps only in-frame clones and is missing some. Here the sample spans over 150,000 clones, roughly 80% being singletons. Sequencing used PBMCs. These receptors originate from a male donor in good health and CMV-seronegative.

The V call is TRBV28, the J call TRBJ2-7, with D unclear. CDR1 MDHEN and CDR2 SYDVKM come from the germline V gene. V lost 5 bases and J lost 2, with 7 bases in between. The CDR3 is 12 residues long. The CDR3 sequence is CASSPSTYEQYF. The DNA of the CDR3 is TGTGCCAGCAGTCCCAGTACCTACGAGCAGTACTTC.

This chain uses TRBV6-5 with TRBJ2-2; no definite D call. CDR3 size: 15 residues. V lost 0 bases and J 4 bases, leaving 9 bases between the germline ends. Germline V gene sequence: CDR1 MNHEY, CDR2 SVGAGI. CDR3 loop: CASSYSRGVTGELFF. Written as DNA, the CDR3 is TGTGCCAGCAGTTACTCGAGAGGTGTCACCGGGGAGCTGTTTTTT.

V usage is TRBV5-1 and J usage is TRBJ1-1; perhaps TRBD1 as D (6 bases). V was pared by 4 bases and J by 0 bases, with 16 bases between. Germline assignment: CDR1 SGHRS and CDR2 YFSETQ. CDR3 length: 16 amino acids. The CDR3 is CASSPGGPDMNTEAFF. CDR3 DNA sequence: TGCGCCAGCAGCCCGGGGGGCCCGGACATGAACACTGAAGCTTTCTTT.

The rearrangement joins TRBV4-2 to TRBJ2-7; 7 nucleotides match TRBD1. Germline CDR1 is LGHNA and CDR2 is YNFKEQ. V lost 2 bases, J lost 0 bases, and 4 bases stayed unmatched. The CDR3 totals 15 residues. The CDR3 DNA reads as TGTGCCAGCAGCCAAAGGGCAGGGGGCTCCTACGAGCAGTACTTC. This gives the protein CASSQRAGGSYEQYF.

The chain combines TRBV28 with TRBJ2-1; TRBD1 matches 7 bases. The CDR3 loop spans 12 amino acids. CDR1 is MDHEN and CDR2 is SYDVKM in the germline V gene. With 5 bases clipped from V and 12 bases from J, the junction kept 7 bases outside the gene matches. The CDR3 loop is CASSRQGRLQFF. The CDR3 bases are TGTGCCAGCAGTCGACAGGGCCGATTGCAGTTCTTC. Using reference TRBV28 and TRBJ2-1 for the parts outside the CDR3, the full variable domain is DVKVTQSSRYLVKRTGEKVFLECVQDMDHENMFWYRQDPGLGLRLIYFSYDVKMKEKGDIPEGYSVSREKKERFSLILESASTNQTSMYLCASSRQGRLQFFGPGTRLTVL.

The chain carries TRBV7-2 and TRBJ1-3; the D is unclear. Germline-derived CDR1 and CDR2 are SGHTA and FQGNSA. CDR3 length equals 14 residues. V lost 1 base and J lost 2, with 6 bases in between. The DNA of the CDR3 is TGTGCCAGCAGCTTAGGAGGGACTGGAAACACCATATATTTT. This sequence encodes CASSLGGTGNTIYF.

The rearrangement links TRBV6-1 to TRBJ2-2; no firm D call. Trimming stripped 3 bases from V and 1 base from J, with 6 bases between. Per the germline V gene, CDR1 is MNHNS and CDR2 is SASEGT. The CDR3 extends over 14 amino acids. The CDR3 is CASSDPRNTGELFF. The CDR3 DNA follows: TGTGCCAGCAGTGATCCCAGGAACACCGGGGAGCTGTTTTTT.

The J gene is TRBJ2-3, the V gene TRBV27, with D tentatively TRBD2 (6 bases). V lost 3 bases to trimming and J lost 3 bases, with 7 bases between them. Looked up from germline, CDR1 is MNHEY and CDR2 is SMNVEV (reference sequence). This CDR3 spans 13 amino acids. Written as DNA, the CDR3 is TGTGCCAGCAGTTTTGGGAGGACAGATACGCAGTATTTT. Translated: CASSFGRTDTQYF.

The V call is TRBV18, the J call TRBJ2-3; perhaps TRBD1 as D (5 bases). The V and J ends lost 3 bases and 3 bases respectively, with 10 bases between them. This CDR3 comprises 14 residues. The germline CDR1 and CDR2 sequences are KGHSH and LQKENI. CDR3 in DNA: TGTGCCAGCTCACCTCCGGACAATACAGATACGCAGTATTTT. Amino acid sequence: CASSPPDNTDTQYF. Using reference TRBV18 and TRBJ2-3 for the parts outside the CDR3, the full variable domain is NAGVMQNPRHLVRRRGQEARLRCSPMKGHSHVYWYRQLPEEGLKFMVYLQKENIIDESGMPKERFSAEFPKEGPSILRIQQVVRGDSAAYFCASSPPDNTDTQYFGPGTRLTVL.

The chain links TRBV4-2 to TRBJ2-1, with 8 bases identical to TRBD1. The ends lost 0 bases at V and 7 bases at J; junction bases unmatched: 5. This CDR3 has 15 residues. The germline gives CDR1 LGHNA, CDR2 YNFKEQ. CDR3 in amino acids: CASSQDTGGMNEQFF. The CDR3 DNA sequence: TGTGCCAGCAGCCAAGATACAGGGGGAATGAATGAGCAGTTCTTC.

The chain recombines TRBV28 with TRBJ1-3; D gene unclear. Trimming shortened V by 4 bases and J by 3 bases, and 10 bases separated the two germline ends. Germline CDR1 MDHEN, CDR2 SYDVKM. The CDR3 runs 14 residues. The CDR3 region is CASSSPGHGNTIYF. In nucleotides, the CDR3 is TGTGCCAGCAGTTCCCCCGGTCATGGAAACACCATATATTTT. Combining the CDR3 with reference TRBV28 and TRBJ1-3 gives the whole variable domain DVKVTQSSRYLVKRTGEKVFLECVQDMDHENMFWYRQDPGLGLRLIYFSYDVKMKEKGDIPEGYSVSREKKERFSLILESASTNQTSMYLCASSSPGHGNTIYFGEGSWLTVV.

This clone was detected a few times. The rearrangement links TRBV4-1 to TRBJ1-3, with D tentatively TRBD1 (6 bases). V shed 3 bases and J shed 1 base, with 13 bases lying between them. The CDR3 has 16 amino acids. Germline V CDR1 and CDR2: MGHRA, YSYEKL. In DNA form, the CDR3 reads TGCGCCAGCAGCCACCCAGGGGTCGGGTCTGGAAACACCATATATTTT. Amino acids: CASSHPGVGSGNTIYF.

This chain links TRBV2 with TRBJ1-1; possibly TRBD1 for D (5 bases). This CDR3 comprises 12 residues. Germline-derived CDR1 and CDR2 are SNHLY and FYNNEI. The V and J ends lost 7 bases and 4 bases respectively, with 10 bases between them. CDR3 residues: CASTGEGTEAFF. As DNA, the CDR3 is TGTGCCAGCACGGGGGAGGGCACTGAAGCTTTCTTT.

J is TRBJ2-5 and V is TRBV5-6; 10 bases agree with TRBD2. The J call could be wrong; TRBJ2-7 is a better fit for the DNA end. The CDR3 is 16 residues long. Germline V gives CDR1 SGHDT, CDR2 YYEEEE. The CDR3 spells CASSFLPSGSNYEQYF. CDR3 coding DNA: TGTGCCAGCAGCTTCCTACCTAGCGGGAGTAACTACGAGCAGTACTTC.

The chain joins TRBV6-5 to TRBJ2-3; D might be TRBD1 (6 bases). This CDR3 region has 14 residues. Trimming removed 7 bases from V and 1 base from J, with 12 bases in between. Germline V gives CDR1 MNHEY, CDR2 SVGAGI. This CDR3 reads CASKQGVGTDTQYF. The CDR3 bases are TGTGCCAGCAAACAGGGAGTAGGCACAGATACGCAGTATTTT.

This clone has only one observation. The chain is built from TRBV25-1 and TRBJ2-7; 8 bases align to TRBD1. The CDR3 is 14 residues long. V shed 6 bases and J 6 bases; nucleotides not matched to a gene: 10. The germline V gene has CDR1 MGHDK and CDR2 SYGVNS. The CDR3 coding sequence is TGTGCCAGCAGCAGGACAGGGTCCGGGCGCGAGCAGTACTTC. Amino acids: CASSRTGSGREQYF.

The CDR3 nucleotides are TGCGCCAGCAGCCGACAATCTGGAAACACCATATATTTT. Translated, it gives CASSRQSGNTIYF. The gene calls are TRBV5-1 and TRBJ1-3, with D unresolved. Germline loops: CDR1 SGHRS, CDR2 YFSETQ. The CDR3 is made up of 13 amino acids. The ends were cut back, 4 bases at V and 1 base at J, with 6 bases in the middle.

This chain uses TRBV6-4 with TRBJ2-1; the D gene is possibly TRBD2 (6 bases). From germline, CDR1 is MRHNA and CDR2 SNTAGT. The CDR3 is 14 amino acids. The V end was cut by 4 bases, the J end by 7 bases, with 14 bases between. CDR3 nucleotides: TGTGCCAGCAGTGTCGGGAGCGGATTTAATGAGCAGTTCTTC. This codes for CASSVGSGFNEQFF.

This clone has a single count. The rearrangement uses TRBV7-3 and TRBJ2-1; D is uncertain. V lost 4 bases and J 0 bases, leaving 10 bases between the germline ends. The germline V gene has CDR1 SGHTA and CDR2 FQGTGA. The CDR3 length is 15 residues. CDR3 DNA sequence: TGTGCCAGCAGCTCTTATTCGAGCTCCTACAATGAGCAGTTCTTC. It translates to CASSSYSSSYNEQFF. Supplemented by reference TRBV7-3 and TRBJ2-1, the full variable domain reads GAGVSQTPSNKVTEKGKYVELRCDPISGHTALYWYRQSLGQGPEFLIYFQGTGAADDSGLPNDRFFAVRPEGSVSTLKIQRTERGDSAVYLCASSSYSSSYNEQFFGPGTRLTVL.

The chain combines TRBV6-1 with TRBJ2-2; D remains unclear. Germline assignment: CDR1 MNHNS and CDR2 SASEGT. The CDR3 extends over 16 amino acids. Trimming removed 0 bases at V and 0 bases at J, with 8 bases between. CDR3 in DNA: TGTGCCAGCAGTGAAGCAGTGGCCGCGAACACCGGGGAGCTGTTTTTT. Amino acids: CASSEAVAANTGELFF.

CDR3 nucleotide sequence: TGTGCCAGCAGCTTAGAGTATTGGGCAACTAGCGGGAGCCACAATGAGCAGTTCTTC. This sequence encodes CASSLEYWATSGSHNEQFF. The V gene is TRBV7-9, the J gene TRBJ2-1, with 11 nucleotides matching TRBD2. CDR3 length equals 19 residues. Per germline, CDR1 SEHNR and CDR2 FQNEAQ (reference sequence). The V segment lost 1 base and the J segment 5 bases; nucleotides outside the gene matches: 13.

The V and J genes are TRBV5-6 and TRBJ2-1, with TRBD1 matching 11 bases. Per the germline V gene, CDR1 is SGHDT and CDR2 is YYEEEE. The CDR3 runs to 14 residues. J was trimmed by 1 base and V by 9 bases; bases with no gene match: 3. The CDR3 here is CATGQGASYNEQFF. CDR3 nucleotides: TGTGCCACCGGACAGGGGGCGTCCTACAATGAGCAGTTCTTC.

The chain recombines TRBV7-2 with TRBJ2-2, with D perhaps matching TRBD1 (5 bases). Germline V gene data show CDR1 as SGHTA and CDR2 as FQGNSA. This CDR3 region has 14 residues. The germline V and J ends were trimmed by 5 bases and 6 bases, with 13 bases remaining between them. The CDR3 coding sequence is TGTGCCAGCAGCCGGGCAGGGTCTTCCGGGGAGCTGTTTTTT. Residues: CASSRAGSSGELFF.

The rearrangement joins TRBV28 to TRBJ1-2; perhaps TRBD1 as D (6 bases). CDR1 is MDHEN, CDR2 SYDVKM, per germline. V was clipped by 6 bases and J by 1 base, with 15 bases between them. The CDR3 contains 15 residues. CDR3 protein: CASREQGPNNYGYTF. The CDR3 DNA follows: TGTGCCAGCAGGGAACAGGGCCCGAATAACTATGGCTACACCTTC.

This CDR3 is CASSPAAGDSYEQYF. DNA of the CDR3: TGTGCCAGCTCACCAGCTGCAGGCGACTCCTACGAGCAGTACTTC. The V call is TRBV18, the J call TRBJ2-7; the D is unclear. The V gene's germline CDR1 is KGHSH and CDR2 LQKENI. V dropped 2 bases and J dropped 0 bases, with 11 bases sitting between them. The CDR3 contains 15 residues.

V and J are TRBV6-1 and TRBJ2-7, with D possibly matching TRBD1 (6 bases). Between the trimmed V and J ends, which lost 6 bases and 5 bases, there was a span of 20 bases. The CDR3 is 15 residues long. Germline assignment: CDR1 MNHNS and CDR2 SASEGT. CDR3 sequence: CASSAQTGKSDEQYF. The CDR3 DNA reads TGTGCCAGCAGCGCCCAAACAGGGAAAAGCGACGAGCAGTACTTC.

This clone was picked up one time. This chain uses TRBV5-8 with TRBJ1-2, with 8 nucleotides matching TRBD1. V was clipped by 2 bases and J by 4 bases; unmatched bases: 4. This CDR3 comprises 14 residues. CDR1 is SGHTS, CDR2 YDEGEE, per germline. DNA for the CDR3: TGTGCCAGCAGCTTCCCAGGGGGCGGCTATGGCTACACCTTC. It encodes CASSFPGGGYGYTF.